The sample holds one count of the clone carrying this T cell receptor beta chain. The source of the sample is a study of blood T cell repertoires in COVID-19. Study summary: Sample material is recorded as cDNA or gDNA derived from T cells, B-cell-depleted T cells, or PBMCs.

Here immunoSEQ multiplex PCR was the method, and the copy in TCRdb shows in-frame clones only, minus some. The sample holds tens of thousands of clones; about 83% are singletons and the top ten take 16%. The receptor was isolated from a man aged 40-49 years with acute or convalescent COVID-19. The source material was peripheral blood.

For the CDR3, the DNA is TGTGCCAGCAGTGAACGACAGATGCAGTACGTC. This sequence encodes CASSERQMQYV. This chain joins TRBV6-1 and TRBJ2-7, with D possibly matching TRBD1 (5 bases). Trimming left V 2 bases short and J 9 bases short, with 8 bases between. Germline loops: CDR1 MNHNS, CDR2 SASEGT. This CDR3 is 11 amino acids long.